This TCR beta chain originates from a study of OX40 agonist ivuxolimab in advanced cancers. Study in general: Dosing consisted of intravenous ivuxolimab at 0.01 to 10 mg/kg every 2 weeks. General study findings and limits: Among patients with partial responses at 0.1-3.0 mg/kg, clonal expansion was among the lowest. Expanded clones belonging to CD8+ T cells outnumbered, on average, those of CD4+.

Baseline was the first blood sampling point, followed by cycle 4 day 1 and cycle 7 day 1. Of note for this clone: Its antigen remains unknown.

TCRdb's table, derived via immunoSEQ multiplex PCR, lists solely in-frame clones and lacks some. The sample holds about 28,000 clones, 65% to 90% seen once. CDR1 and CDR2 (germline): SGHRS, YFSETQ. The germline V and J ends were trimmed by 6 bases and 0 bases, with 12 bases remaining between them. This CDR3 contains 14 residues. The sequences come from CD4+ or CD8+ T cells sorted from blood, collected in a trial of the OX40 agonist ivuxolimab. The chain is built from TRBV5-1 and TRBJ1-1, with D unclear. The clonotype was recovered from an adult with an advanced solid tumor such as melanoma, head and neck, liver or kidney cancer. CDR3: CASTPVGLNTEAFF. The CDR3 coding sequence is TGCGCCAGCACGCCAGTTGGGTTGAACACTGAAGCTTTCTTT. Using reference TRBV5-1 and TRBJ1-1 for the parts outside the CDR3, the full variable domain is KAGVTQTPRYLIKTRGQQVTLSCSPISGHRSVSWYQQTPGQGLQFLFEYFSETQRNKGNFPGRFSGRQFSNSRSEMNVSTLELGDSALYLCASTPVGLNTEAFFGQGTRLTVV.